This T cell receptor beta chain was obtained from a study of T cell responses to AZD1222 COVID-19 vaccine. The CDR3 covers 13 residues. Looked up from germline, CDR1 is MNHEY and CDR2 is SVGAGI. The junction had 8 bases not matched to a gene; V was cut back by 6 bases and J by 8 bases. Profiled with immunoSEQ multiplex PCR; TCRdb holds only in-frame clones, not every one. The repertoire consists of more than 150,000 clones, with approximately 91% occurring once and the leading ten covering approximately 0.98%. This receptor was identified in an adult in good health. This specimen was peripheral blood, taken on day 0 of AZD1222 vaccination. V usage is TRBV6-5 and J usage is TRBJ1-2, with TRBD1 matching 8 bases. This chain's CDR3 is CASRAQGAGGYTF. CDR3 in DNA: TGTGCCAGCAGGGCCCAGGGGGCTGGGGGCTACACCTTC.